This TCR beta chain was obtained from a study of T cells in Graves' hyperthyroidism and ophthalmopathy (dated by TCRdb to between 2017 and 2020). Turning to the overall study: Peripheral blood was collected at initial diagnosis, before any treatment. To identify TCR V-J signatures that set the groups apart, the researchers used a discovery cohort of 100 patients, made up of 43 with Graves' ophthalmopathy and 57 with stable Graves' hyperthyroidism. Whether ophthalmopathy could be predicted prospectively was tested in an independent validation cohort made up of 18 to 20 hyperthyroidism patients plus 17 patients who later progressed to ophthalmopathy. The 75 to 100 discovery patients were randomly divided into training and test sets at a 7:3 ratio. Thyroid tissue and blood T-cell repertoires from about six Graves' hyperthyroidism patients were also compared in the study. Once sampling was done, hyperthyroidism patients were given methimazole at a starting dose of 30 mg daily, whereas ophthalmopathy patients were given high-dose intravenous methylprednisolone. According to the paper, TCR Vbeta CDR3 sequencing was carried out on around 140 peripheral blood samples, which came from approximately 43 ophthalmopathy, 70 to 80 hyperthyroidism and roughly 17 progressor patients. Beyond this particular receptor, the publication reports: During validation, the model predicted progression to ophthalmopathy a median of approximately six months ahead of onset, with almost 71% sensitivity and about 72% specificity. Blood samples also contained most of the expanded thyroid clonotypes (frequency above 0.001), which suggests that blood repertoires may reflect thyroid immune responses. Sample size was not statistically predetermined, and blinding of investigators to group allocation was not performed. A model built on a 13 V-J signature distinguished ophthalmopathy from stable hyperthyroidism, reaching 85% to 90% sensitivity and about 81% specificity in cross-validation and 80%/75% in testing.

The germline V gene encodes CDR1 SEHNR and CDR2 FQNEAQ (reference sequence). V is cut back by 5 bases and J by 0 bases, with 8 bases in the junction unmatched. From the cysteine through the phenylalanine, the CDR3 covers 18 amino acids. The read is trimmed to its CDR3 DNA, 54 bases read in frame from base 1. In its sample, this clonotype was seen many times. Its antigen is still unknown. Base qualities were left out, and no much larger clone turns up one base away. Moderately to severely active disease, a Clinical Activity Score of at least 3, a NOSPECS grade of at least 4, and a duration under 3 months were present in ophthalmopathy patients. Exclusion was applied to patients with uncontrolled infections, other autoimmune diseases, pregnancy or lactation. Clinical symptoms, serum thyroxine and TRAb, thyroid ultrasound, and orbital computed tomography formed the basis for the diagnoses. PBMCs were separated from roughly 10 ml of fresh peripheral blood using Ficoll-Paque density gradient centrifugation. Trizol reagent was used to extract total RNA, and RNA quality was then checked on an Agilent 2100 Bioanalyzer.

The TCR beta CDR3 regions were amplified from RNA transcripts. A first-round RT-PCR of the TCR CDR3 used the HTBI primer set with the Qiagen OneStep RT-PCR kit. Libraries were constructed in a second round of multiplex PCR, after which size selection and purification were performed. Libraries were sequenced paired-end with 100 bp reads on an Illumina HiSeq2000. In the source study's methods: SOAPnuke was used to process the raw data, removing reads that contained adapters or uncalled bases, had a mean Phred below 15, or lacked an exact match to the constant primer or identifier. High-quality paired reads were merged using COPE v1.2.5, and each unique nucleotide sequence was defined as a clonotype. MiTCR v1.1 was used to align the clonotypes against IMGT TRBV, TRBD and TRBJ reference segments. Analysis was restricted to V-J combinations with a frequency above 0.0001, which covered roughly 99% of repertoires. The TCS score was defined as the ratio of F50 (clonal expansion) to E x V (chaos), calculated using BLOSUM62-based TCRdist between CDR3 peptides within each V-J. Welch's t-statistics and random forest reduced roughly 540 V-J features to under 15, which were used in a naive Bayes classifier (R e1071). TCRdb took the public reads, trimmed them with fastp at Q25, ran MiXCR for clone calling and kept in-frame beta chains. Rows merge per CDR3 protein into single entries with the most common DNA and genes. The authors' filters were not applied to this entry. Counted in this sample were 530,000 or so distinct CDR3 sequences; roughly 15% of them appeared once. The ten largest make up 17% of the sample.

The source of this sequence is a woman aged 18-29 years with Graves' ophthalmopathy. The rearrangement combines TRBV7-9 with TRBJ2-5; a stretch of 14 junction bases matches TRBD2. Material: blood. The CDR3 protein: CASSRGTSGGEYQETQYF. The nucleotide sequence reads TGTGCCAGCAGCCGAGGGACTAGCGGGGGAGAGTACCAAGAGACCCAGTACTTC.